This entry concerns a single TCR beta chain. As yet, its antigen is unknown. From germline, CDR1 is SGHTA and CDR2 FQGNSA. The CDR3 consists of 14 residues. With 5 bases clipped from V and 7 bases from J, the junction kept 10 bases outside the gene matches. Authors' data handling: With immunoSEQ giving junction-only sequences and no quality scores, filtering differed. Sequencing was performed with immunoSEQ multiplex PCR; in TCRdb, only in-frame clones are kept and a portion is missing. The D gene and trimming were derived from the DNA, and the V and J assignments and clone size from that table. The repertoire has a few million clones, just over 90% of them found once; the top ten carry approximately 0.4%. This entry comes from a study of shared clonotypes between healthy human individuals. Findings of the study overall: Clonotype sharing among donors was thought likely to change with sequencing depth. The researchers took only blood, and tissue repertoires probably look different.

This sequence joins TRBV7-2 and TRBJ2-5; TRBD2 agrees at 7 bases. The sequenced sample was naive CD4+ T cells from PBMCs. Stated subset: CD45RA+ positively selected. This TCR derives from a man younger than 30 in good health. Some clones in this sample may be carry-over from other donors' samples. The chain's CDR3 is CASSREEGRGTQYF. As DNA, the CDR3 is TGTGCCAGCAGCCGGGAGGAGGGCCGCGGGACCCAGTACTTC.